These T cell receptor delta chains were read from a single sample in a study of gamma-delta chains in newborns, infants, children. TCRdb re-called the reads through CATT. This sample yields 7,500 or so delta-chain clones, of which around 11% are seen a single time; 6% to 9% belongs to the top ten. Sequencing was done on a sample of blood. The source is a child who was a newborn, infant or young child, either healthy, febrile or measles-vaccinated (not recorded which). CDR3s include the opening cysteine and the closing phenylalanine or tryptophan. Clone size is not always given. Where it is, it says once, few, many or a class for expanded clones.

>medium-sized|TRDJ1|TRDV2
CACDTVDVSWGIIPNKLIF
>-|TRDJ1|TRDV2
CACDTLTYTDKLIF
>medium-sized|TRDJ1|TRDV2
CACDTLASSVYWGEPRNTDKLIF
>-|TRDJ1|TRDV2
CACDTVKGDTRYTDKLIF
>few|TRDJ3|TRDV2
CACDTVLGPSSWDTRQMFF
>few|TRDJ1|TRDV2
CACDPLEGCTDKLIF
>medium-sized|TRDJ1|TRDV2
CACDLVPGTDKLIF
>-|TRDJ1|TRDV2
CACETLGHTDKLIF
>medium-sized|TRDJ3|TRDV2
CACDYWGIRSWDTRQMFF
>medium-sized|TRDJ3|TRDV2
CACDTAGPTWDTRQMFF
>medium-sized|TRDJ3|TRDV2
CACDTVLGDTSSWDTRQMFF
>-|TRDJ1|TRDV2
CACDTVEGGLAVADKLIF
>medium-sized|TRDJ1|TRDV2
CACDGLGERYTDKLIF
>medium-sized|TRDJ1|TRDV2
CACDTVVGRENKLIF
>-|TRDJ1|TRDV2
CACDPLGDSHTDKLIF
>few|TRDJ3|TRDV2
CACDTWGSSSWDTRQMFF
>few|TRDJ3|TRDV2
CACDTGWGSASWDTRQMFF
>medium-sized|TRDJ1|TRDV2
CACDLLGDHTDKLIF
>few|TRDJ2|TRDV2
CACETLGDTLTAQLFF
>few|TRDJ3|TRDV2
CACDTGGYWSWDTRQMFF
>medium-sized|TRDJ1|TRDV2
CACDRLRPRYGVYDKLIF
>medium-sized|TRDJ3|TRDV2
CACDTVGDSSWDTRQMFF